This entry is about one TCR beta chain. TCRdb re-derived calls from the 5' RACE reads in MiXCR, one entry per CDR3 protein. The sample records about 35,000 distinct CDR3 sequences, over 5% being singletons. This record comes from a study of early T cells in non-severe SARS-CoV-2 infection. CDR3 length: 14 amino acids. V was shortened by 2 bases and J by 6 bases, with 10 bases between the two germline ends. This receptor was taken from an adult who was a healthcare worker with PCR-confirmed SARS-CoV-2 infection or an uninfected control (not recorded which). V usage is TRBV12-3 or TRBV12-4 and J usage is TRBJ2-2, with D maybe TRBD1 (5 bases). The sequenced sample was whole blood. The CDR3 region is CASSLRGFAGELFF. In DNA form, the CDR3 reads TGTGCCAGCAGTTTAAGGGGCTTCGCCGGGGAGCTGTTTTTT.